This record concerns one T cell receptor beta chain sequence. Its antigen remains unknown. Germline trimming cut 2 bases from V and 3 bases from J; bases unmatched to any gene: 14. This CDR3 region has 18 residues. Germline V gene data show CDR1 as MRHNA and CDR2 as SNTAGT. The data originate from a study of cytomegalovirus exposure and HLA in healthy donors. All the people who gave samples were healthy bone marrow donors. The PCR made use of 60 Vbeta and 13 Jbeta primers. The data were produced by immunoSEQ multiplex PCR, yet TCRdb's version contains in-frame clones alone and is incomplete. The sample lists fewer than 150,000 clones, roughly 85% seen once, with roughly 6.8% in the top ten. Study-wide findings and caveats: Among the most significant clusters, several appeared linked to common viral pathogens in a later analysis. Cytomegalovirus-associated status was assigned to some 180 TCR beta chains. The authors later linked a missense DCLRE1C variant to TCR beta V- and J-gene trimming.

This clonotype was sampled from a man in his forties in good health and CMV-seropositive. Sequencing was performed on PBMCs. This chain joins TRBV6-4 and TRBJ2-7; 9 positions agree with TRBD1. CDR3 nucleotides: TGTGCCAGCAGTGACCCCCGGGACAGGGATTCCCTCTACTACGAGCAGTACTTC. It specifies CASSDPRDRDSLYYEQYF.